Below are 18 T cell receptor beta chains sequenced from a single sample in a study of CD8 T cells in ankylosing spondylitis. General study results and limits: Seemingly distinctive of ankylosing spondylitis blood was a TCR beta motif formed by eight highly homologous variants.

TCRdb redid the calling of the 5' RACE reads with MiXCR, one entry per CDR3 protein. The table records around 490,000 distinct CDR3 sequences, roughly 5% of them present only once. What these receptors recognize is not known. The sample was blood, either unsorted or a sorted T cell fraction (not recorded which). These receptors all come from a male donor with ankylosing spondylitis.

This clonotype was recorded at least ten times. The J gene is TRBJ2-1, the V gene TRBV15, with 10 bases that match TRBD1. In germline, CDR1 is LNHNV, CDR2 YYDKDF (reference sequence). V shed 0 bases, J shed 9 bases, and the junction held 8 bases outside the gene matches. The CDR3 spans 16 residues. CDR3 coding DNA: TGTGCCACCAGCAGAGACCTAGGGACAGGGGTCAGTGAGCAGTTCTTC. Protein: CATSRDLGTGVSEQFF. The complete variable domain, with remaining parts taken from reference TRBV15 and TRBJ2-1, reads DAMVIQNPRYQVTQFGKPVTLSCSQTLNHNVMYWYQQKSSQAPKLLFHYYDKDFNNEADTPDNFQSRRPNTSFCFLDIRSPGLGDTAMYLCATSRDLGTGVSEQFFGPGTRLTVL.

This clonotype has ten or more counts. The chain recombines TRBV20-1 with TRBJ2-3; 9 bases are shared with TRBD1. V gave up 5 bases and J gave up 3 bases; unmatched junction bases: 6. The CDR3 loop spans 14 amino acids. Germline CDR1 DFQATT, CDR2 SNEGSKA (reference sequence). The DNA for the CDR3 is TGCAGTGCTCTGGACAGGGGAAGGACAGATACGCAGTATTTT. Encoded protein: CSALDRGRTDTQYF.

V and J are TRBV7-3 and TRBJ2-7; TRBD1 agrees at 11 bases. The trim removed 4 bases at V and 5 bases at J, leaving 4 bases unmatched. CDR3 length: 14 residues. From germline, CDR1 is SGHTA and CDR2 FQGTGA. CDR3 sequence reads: CASSSDRGLNEQYF. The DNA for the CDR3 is TGTGCCAGCAGCTCGGACAGGGGGCTTAACGAGCAGTACTTC.

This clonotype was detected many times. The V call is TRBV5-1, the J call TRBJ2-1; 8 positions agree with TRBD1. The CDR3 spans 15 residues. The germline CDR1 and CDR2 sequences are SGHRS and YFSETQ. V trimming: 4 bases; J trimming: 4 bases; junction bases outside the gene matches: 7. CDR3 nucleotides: TGCGCCAGCAGCCCGGGACAGGTCCTTTACAATGAGCAGTTCTTC. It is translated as CASSPGQVLYNEQFF. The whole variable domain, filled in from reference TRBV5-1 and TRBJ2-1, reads KAGVTQTPRYLIKTRGQQVTLSCSPISGHRSVSWYQQTPGQGLQFLFEYFSETQRNKGNFPGRFSGRQFSNSRSEMNVSTLELGDSALYLCASSPGQVLYNEQFFGPGTRLTVL.

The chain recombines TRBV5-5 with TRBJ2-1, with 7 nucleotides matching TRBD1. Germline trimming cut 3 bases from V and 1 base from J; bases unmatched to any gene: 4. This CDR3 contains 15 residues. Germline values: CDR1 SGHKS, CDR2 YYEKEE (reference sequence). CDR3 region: CASSSDRSSYNEQFF. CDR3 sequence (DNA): TGTGCCAGCAGCTCGGACAGGAGTTCCTACAATGAGCAGTTCTTC.

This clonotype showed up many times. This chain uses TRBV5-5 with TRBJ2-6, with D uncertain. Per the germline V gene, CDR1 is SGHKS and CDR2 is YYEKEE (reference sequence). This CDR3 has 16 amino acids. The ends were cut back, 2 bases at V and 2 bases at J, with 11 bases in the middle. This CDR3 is CASSFPRRAGANVLTF. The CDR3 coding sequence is TGTGCCAGCAGCTTCCCTAGGCGTGCTGGGGCCAACGTCCTGACTTTC.

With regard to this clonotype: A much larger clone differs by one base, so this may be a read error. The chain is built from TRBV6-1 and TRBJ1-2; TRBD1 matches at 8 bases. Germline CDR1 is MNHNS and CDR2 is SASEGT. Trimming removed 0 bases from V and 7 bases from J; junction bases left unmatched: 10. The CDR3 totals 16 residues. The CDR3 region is CASSEANGTGGSGYTF. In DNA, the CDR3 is TGTGCCAGCAGTGAAGCGAACGGGACAGGAGGAAGTGGCTACACCTTC.

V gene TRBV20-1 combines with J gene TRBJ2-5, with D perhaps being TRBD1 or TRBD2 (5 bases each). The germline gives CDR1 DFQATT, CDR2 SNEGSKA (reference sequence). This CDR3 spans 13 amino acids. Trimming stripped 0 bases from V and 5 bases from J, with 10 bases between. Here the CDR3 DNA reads TGCAGTGCTAGAGATCCAGGGACGGAGACCCAGTACTTC. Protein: CSARDPGTETQYF.

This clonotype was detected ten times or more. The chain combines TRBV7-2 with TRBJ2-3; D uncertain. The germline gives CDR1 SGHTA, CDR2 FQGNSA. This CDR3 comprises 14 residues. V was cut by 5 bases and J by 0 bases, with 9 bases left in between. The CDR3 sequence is CASSAWVSTDTQYF. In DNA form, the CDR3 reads TGTGCCAGCAGCGCGTGGGTGAGCACAGATACGCAGTATTTT.

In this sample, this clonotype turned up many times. CDR3 coding DNA: TGTGCCAGCAAGTCCGCTAACTATGGCTACACCTTC. Encoded protein: CASKSANYGYTF. The chain couples TRBV6-5 to TRBJ1-2; no definite D call. This CDR3 contains 12 residues. Germline loops: CDR1 MNHEY, CDR2 SVGAGI. Trimming stripped 7 bases from V and 0 bases from J, with 6 bases between.

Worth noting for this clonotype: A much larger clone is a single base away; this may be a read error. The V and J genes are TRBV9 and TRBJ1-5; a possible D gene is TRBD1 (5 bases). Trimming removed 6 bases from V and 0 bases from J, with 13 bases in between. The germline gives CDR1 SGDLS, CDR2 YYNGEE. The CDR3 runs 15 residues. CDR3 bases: TGTGCCAGCAACGCCGACAGAAATAGCAATCAGCCCCAGCATTTT. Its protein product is CASNADRNSNQPQHF.

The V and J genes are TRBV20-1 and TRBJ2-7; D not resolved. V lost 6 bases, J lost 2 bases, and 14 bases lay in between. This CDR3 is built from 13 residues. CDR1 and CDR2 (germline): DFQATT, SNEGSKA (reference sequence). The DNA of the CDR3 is TGCAGTGCCGGAATCGGAGTGACCTACGAGCAGTACTTC. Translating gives CSAGIGVTYEQYF.

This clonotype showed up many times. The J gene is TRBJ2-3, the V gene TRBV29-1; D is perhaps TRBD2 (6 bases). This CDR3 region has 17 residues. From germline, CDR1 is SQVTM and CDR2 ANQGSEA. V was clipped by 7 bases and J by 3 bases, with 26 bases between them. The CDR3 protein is CSARGRDSFRSTDTQYF. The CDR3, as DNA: TGCAGCGCCCGCGGGCGGGACTCCTTCCGAAGTACAGATACGCAGTATTTT.

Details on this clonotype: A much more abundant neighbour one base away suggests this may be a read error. The CDR3 nucleotides read TGCAGTGCTAGATCTGGGGGCGGCCCTGGGGATACGCAGTATTTT. Its translation is CSARSGGGPGDTQYF. The V gene is TRBV20-1, the J gene TRBJ2-3, with D maybe TRBD1 (6 bases). This CDR3 is 15 amino acids long. The V and J ends lost 2 bases and 6 bases respectively, with 18 bases between them. The germline gives CDR1 DFQATT, CDR2 SNEGSKA (reference sequence).

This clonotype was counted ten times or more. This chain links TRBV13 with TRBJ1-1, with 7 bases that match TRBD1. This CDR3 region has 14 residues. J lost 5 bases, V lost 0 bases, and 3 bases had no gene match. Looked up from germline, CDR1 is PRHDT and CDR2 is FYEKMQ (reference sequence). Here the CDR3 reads CASSLGPGQTEAFF. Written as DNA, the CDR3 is TGTGCCAGCAGCTTAGGACCGGGACAGACTGAAGCTTTCTTT.

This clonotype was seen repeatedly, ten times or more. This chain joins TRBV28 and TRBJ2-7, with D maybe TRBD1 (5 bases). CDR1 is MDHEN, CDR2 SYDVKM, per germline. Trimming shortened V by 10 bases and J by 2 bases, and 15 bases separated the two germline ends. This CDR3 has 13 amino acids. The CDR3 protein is CAIRHRRTYEQYF. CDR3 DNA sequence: TGTGCCATCCGTCACAGGAGAACCTACGAGCAGTACTTC.

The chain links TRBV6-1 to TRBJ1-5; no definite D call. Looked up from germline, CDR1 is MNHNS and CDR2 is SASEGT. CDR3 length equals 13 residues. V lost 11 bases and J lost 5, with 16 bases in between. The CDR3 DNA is TGTGCCGCAACGGACGGTTTCGATCAGCCCCAGCATTTT. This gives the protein CAATDGFDQPQHF.

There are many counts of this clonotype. The CDR3 DNA reads as TGTGCCAGCAGCGTAGTTGACAGGGGTCACTCTGGGGCCAACGTCCTGACTTTC. The encoded protein is CASSVVDRGHSGANVLTF. The V and J genes are TRBV9 and TRBJ2-6; TRBD1 matches at 8 bases. This CDR3 region has 18 residues. V trimming: 0 bases; J trimming: 0 bases; junction bases outside the gene matches: 5. Germline V gene sequence: CDR1 SGDLS, CDR2 YYNGEE.